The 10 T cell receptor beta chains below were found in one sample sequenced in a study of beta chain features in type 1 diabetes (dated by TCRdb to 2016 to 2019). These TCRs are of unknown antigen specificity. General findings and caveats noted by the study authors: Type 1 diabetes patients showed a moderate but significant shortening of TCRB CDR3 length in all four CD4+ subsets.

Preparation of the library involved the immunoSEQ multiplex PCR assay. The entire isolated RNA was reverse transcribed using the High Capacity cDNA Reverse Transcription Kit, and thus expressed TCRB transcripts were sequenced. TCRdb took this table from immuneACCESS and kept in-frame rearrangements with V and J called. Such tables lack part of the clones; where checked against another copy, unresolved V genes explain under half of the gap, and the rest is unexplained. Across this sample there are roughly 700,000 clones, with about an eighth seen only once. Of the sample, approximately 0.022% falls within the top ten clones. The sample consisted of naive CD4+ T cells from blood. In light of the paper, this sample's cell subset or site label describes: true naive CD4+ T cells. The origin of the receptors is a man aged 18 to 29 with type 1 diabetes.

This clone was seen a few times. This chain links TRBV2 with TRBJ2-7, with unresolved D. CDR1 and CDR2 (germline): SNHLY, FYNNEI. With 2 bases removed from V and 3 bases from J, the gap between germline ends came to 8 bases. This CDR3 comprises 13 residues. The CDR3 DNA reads TGTGCCAGCAGTGAACAGTTTGGCTACGAGCAGTACTTC. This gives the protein CASSEQFGYEQYF.

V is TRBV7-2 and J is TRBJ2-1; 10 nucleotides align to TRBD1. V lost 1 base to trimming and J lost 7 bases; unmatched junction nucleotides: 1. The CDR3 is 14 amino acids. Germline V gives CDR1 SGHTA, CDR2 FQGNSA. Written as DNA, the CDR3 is TGTGCCAGCAGCTTAGTGGACAGGGGGAATGAGCAGTTCTTC. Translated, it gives CASSLVDRGNEQFF.

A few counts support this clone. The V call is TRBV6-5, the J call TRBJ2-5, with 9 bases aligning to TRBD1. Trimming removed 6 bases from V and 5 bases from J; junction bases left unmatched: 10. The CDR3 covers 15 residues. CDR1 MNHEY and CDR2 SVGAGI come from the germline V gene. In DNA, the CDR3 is TGTGCCAGCAGCCTGGGACAGGGAGAGTCGGAGACCCAGTACTTC. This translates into CASSLGQGESETQYF.

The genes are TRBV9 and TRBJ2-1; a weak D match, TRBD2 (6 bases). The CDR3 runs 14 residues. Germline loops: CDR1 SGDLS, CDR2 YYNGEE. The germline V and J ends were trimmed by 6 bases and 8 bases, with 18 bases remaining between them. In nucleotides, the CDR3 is TGTGCCAGCACCCCGGGGGAAAACTTCCATGAGCAGTTCTTC. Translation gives CASTPGENFHEQFF.

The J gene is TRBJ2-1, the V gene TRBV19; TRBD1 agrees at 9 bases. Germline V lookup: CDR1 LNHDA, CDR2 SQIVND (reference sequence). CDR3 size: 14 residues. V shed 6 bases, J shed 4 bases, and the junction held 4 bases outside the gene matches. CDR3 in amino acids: CASRLDRGYNEQFF. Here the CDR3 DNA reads TGTGCCAGTAGGCTGGACAGGGGTTACAATGAGCAGTTCTTC.

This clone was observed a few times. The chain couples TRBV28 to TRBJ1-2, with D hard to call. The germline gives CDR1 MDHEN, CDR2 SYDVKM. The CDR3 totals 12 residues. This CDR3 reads CVATGSNYGYTF. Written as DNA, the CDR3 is TGTGTCGCGACCGGTTCTAACTATGGCTACACCTTC.

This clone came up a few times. For the CDR3, the DNA is TGTGCCAGCAGTTACCAATCGATGGGCGGCACAGATACGCAGTATTTT. It specifies CASSYQSMGGTDTQYF. The chain has TRBV6-5 and TRBJ2-3; D ambiguous. Germline V gives CDR1 MNHEY, CDR2 SVGAGI. Trimming removed 2 bases at V and 1 base at J, with 13 bases between. CDR3 size: 16 residues.

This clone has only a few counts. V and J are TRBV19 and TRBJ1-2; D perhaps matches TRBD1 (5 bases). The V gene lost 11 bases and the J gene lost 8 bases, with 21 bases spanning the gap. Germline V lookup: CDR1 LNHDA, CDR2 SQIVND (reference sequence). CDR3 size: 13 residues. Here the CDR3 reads CAATGGEGGGYTF. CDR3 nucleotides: TGTGCCGCAACTGGAGGGGAGGGAGGAGGCTACACCTTC.

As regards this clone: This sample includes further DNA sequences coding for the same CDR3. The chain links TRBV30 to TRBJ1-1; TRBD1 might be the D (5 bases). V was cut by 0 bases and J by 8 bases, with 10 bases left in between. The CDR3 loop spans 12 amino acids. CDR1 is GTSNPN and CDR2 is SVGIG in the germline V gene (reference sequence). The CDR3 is CAWSVQGAEAFF. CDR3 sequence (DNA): TGTGCCTGGAGTGTACAAGGGGCAGAAGCTTTCTTT.

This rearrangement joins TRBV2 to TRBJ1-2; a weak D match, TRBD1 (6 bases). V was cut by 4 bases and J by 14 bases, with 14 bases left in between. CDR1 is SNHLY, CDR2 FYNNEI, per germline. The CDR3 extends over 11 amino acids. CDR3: CASSANPQGTF. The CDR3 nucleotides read TGTGCCAGCAGTGCAAACCCACAGGGTACCTTC.